This T cell receptor beta chain was sequenced in a study of radiotherapy plus CTLA-4 blockade in lung cancer. About the study: Objective responses were seen in 18% of patients, disease control in about 30%.

CTLA-4 blockade with ipilimumab, together with focal radiation, was given to patients with chemo-refractory metastatic non-small-cell lung cancer. General study findings and limits: Expansion of tumor-derived TCR clones was observed in blood after radiotherapy plus ipilimumab.

Data came from immunoSEQ multiplex PCR; TCRdb stores just in-frame clones and leaves some out. This sample yields some 66,000 clones, of which around 83% are seen a single time; roughly 3.9% belongs to the top ten. Per the germline V gene, CDR1 is MDHEN and CDR2 is SYDVKM. Trimming removed 6 bases at V and 1 base at J, with 10 bases between. This CDR3 is built from 14 residues. Note on this clone: Its target is unknown.

The rearrangement joins TRBV28 to TRBJ1-5, with TRBD1 as a possible D gene (5 bases). The TCR comes from a human donor with non-small cell lung cancer who had a partial response to radiotherapy plus ipilimumab. The sample consisted of peripheral blood, taken from a patient treated with radiotherapy plus ipilimumab. CDR3 residues: CASRSGSSNQPQHF. CDR3 in DNA: TGTGCCAGCAGATCAGGGTCGAGCAATCAGCCCCAGCATTTT.